This T cell receptor beta chain was recovered during a study of blood T cell repertoires in COVID-19. Whole-study context: Both acute and convalescent COVID-19 samples were obtained from the United States, Italy and Spain. PBMCs, B-cell-depleted T cells, or T cells provided the cDNA or gDNA that made up the material.

In the source study's methods: From reference gene primer amplification, estimates of nucleated cell counts were derived. Using immunoSEQ multiplex PCR, the repertoire was profiled, and TCRdb retains in-frame clones only, with some absent. V and J calls and clone size are given by that table; D and trimming were obtained from the DNA. The sample shows about 74,000 clones, around 82% of them seen only once. Germline-derived CDR1 and CDR2 are MGHRA and YSYEKL. The CDR3 extends over 15 amino acids. Between the trimmed V and J ends, which lost 2 bases and 3 bases, there was a span of 12 bases. This rearrangement joins TRBV4-1 to TRBJ2-3; D is possibly TRBD2 (6 bases). The sequence was obtained from a human donor in a cohort sampled during active COVID-19. The sequenced sample consisted of peripheral blood. This chain's CDR3 is CASSQLGLATDTQYF. CDR3 bases: TGCGCCAGCAGCCAATTGGGGCTAGCGACAGATACGCAGTATTTT.